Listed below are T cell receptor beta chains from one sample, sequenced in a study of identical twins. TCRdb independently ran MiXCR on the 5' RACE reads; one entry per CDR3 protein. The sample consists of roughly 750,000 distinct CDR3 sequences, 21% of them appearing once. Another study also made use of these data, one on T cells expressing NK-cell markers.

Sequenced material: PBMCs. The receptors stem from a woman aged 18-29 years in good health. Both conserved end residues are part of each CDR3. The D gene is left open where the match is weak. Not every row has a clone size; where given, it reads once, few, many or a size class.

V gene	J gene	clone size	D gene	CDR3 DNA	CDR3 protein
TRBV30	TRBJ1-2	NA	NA	TGTGCCTGGGCCCCGTCAGGGGCTAACTATGGCTACACCTTC	CAWAPSGANYGYTF
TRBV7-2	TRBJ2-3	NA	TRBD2	TGTGCCAGCAGAGGACTAGCGGGGATGGGGACAGATACGCAGTATTTT	CASRGLAGMGTDTQYF
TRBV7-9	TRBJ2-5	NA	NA	TGTGCCAGCAGCTTAACTCCGGGGAAAGAGACCCAGTACTTC	CASSLTPGKETQYF
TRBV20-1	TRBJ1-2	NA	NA	TGCAGTGCTCCCCCGGCCGGGACGGATGGCTACACCTTC	CSAPPAGTDGYTF
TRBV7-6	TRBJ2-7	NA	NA	TGTGCCAGCAGCTCCGGGAGCGGCGACGAGCAGTACTTC	CASSSGSGDEQYF
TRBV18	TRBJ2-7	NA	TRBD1	TGTGCCAGCTCACTATTCCGCGACAGGGTGGGGTCCTACGAGCAGTACTTC	CASSLFRDRVGSYEQYF
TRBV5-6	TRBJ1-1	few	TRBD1	TGTGCCAGCAGCTTTGACAGGGTAGCACCTGAAGCTTTCTTT	CASSFDRVAPEAFF
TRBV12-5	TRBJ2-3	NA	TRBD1	TGTGCTAGTGACCGGCCGTTGGACAGGGGAATGACAGATACGCAGTATTTT	CASDRPLDRGMTDTQYF
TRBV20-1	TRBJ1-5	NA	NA	TGCAGTGCTAGAGACCCCGGACAGCTCAATCAGCCCCAGCATTTT	CSARDPGQLNQPQHF
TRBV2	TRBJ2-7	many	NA	TGTGCCAGCAGGGACTTCTACGAGCAGTACTTC	CASRDFYEQYF
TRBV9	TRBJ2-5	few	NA	TGTGCCAGCAGCGTAGCGGGAAACCAAGAGACCCAGTACTTC	CASSVAGNQETQYF
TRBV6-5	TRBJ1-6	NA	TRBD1	TGTGCCAGCAGTTACCTACAGGGGACGGGTTCACCCCTCCACTTT	CASSYLQGTGSPLHF
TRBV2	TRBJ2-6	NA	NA	TGTGCCAGCAGCCCCACCCGCTCTGGGGCCAACGTCCTGACTTTC	CASSPTRSGANVLTF
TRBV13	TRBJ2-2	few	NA	TGTGCCAGCAGCCCCTCTTTAGGGGAATCCACCGGGGAGCTGTTTTTT	CASSPSLGESTGELFF
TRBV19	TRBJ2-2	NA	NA	TGTGCCACCACCGACTTGAACACCGGGGAGCTGTTTTTT	CATTDLNTGELFF
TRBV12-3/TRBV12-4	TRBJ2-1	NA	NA	TGTGCCAGCAGACTAGGCCCCTACAATGAGCAGTTCTTC	CASRLGPYNEQFF
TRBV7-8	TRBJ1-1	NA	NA	TGTGCCAGCAGCCCCACGGGGACGATTTTTTCCACTGAAGCTTTCTTT	CASSPTGTIFSTEAFF
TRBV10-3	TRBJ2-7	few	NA	TGTGCCATCAGTGTTCGAGAGACCTACGAGCAGTACTTC	CAISVRETYEQYF
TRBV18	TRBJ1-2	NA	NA	TGTGCCAGCTCACCGACAGTAGCTAACTATGGCTACACCTTC	CASSPTVANYGYTF
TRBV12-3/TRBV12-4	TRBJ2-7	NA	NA	TGTGCCAGCAGTACCAGGGAGTCCCCCTCCTACGAGCAGTACTTC	CASSTRESPSYEQYF
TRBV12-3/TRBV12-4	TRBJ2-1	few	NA	TGTGCCAGCAGCCTTCAGGGGGGTCCCTACAATGAGCAGTTCTTC	CASSLQGGPYNEQFF
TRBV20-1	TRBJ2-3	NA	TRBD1	TGCAGTGCGCGGGACAGGGTCGGGACAGATACGCAGTATTTT	CSARDRVGTDTQYF
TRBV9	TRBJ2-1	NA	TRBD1	TGTGCCAGCAGCGGTAGGGACAGCAGTTACTCCTACAATGAGCAGTTCTTC	CASSGRDSSYSYNEQFF
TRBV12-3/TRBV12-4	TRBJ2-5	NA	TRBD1	TGTGCCAGCACCGGGACAGGGAGGGAGACCCAGTACTTC	CASTGTGRETQYF
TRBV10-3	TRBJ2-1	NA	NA	TGTGCCATCACCTCCGCCGGGGTCTGGTTCTTC	CAITSAGVWFF
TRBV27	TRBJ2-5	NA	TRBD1	TGTGCCAGCAGTCTGGGCAGGGGGCGTCGGCAAGAGACCCAGTACTTC	CASSLGRGRRQETQYF
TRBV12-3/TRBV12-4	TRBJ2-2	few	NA	TGTGCCGATCGGCCCTTAGAGGGCACAAACACCGGGGAGCTGTTTTTT	CADRPLEGTNTGELFF
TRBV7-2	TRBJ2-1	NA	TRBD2	TGTGCCAGCAGCTTCACTAGCGGGAGGGGGTACAATGAGCAGTTCTTC	CASSFTSGRGYNEQFF
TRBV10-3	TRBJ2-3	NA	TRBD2	TGTGCCATCAGTGCTGGCGGGGGGGCAGGAGATACGCAGTATTTT	CAISAGGGAGDTQYF
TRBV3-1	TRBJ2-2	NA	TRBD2	TGTGCCAGCAGCCCTCGACTAGCGTGGCCCGGGGAGCTGTTTTTT	CASSPRLAWPGELFF
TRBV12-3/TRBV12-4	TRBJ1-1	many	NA	TGTGCCAGCACCCTAGCTTCGGAAGCTTTCTTT	CASTLASEAFF
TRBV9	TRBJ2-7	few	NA	TGTGCCAGCAGCGGGGGCCCGGGACACTACTCCTACGAGCAGTACTTC	CASSGGPGHYSYEQYF
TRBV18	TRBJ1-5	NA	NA	TGTGCCAGCTCACCCGGGGGGACGGCTGGAAATCAGCCCCAGCATTTT	CASSPGGTAGNQPQHF
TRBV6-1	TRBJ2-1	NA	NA	TGTGCCAGCAGTGAACGGTTAGCGGCTAGCTCCTACAATGAGCAGTTCTTC	CASSERLAASSYNEQFF
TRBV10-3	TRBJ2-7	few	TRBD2	TGTGCCATCAGTGAGCCGACTAGCGGGGTTGTGGAGCAGTACTTC	CAISEPTSGVVEQYF
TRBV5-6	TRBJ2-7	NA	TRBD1	TGTGCCAGCAGCTACCGAGGGACAGTTACCTACGAGCAGTACTTC	CASSYRGTVTYEQYF
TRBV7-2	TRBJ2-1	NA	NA	TGTGCCAGCAGCCCCCGGGTGGGCGAGCAGTTCTTC	CASSPRVGEQFF
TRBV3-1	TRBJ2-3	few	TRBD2	TGTGCCAGCAGCAGGGGACTAGCGGACACAGATACGCAGTATTTT	CASSRGLADTDTQYF
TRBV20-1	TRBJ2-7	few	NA	TGCAGTGCGGTCTCTCGGGACGAGCAGTACTTC	CSAVSRDEQYF
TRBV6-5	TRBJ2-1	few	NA	TGTGCCAGCATTACCCCAGGGGGGAATGAGCAGTTCTTC	CASITPGGNEQFF
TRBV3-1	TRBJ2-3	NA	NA	TGTGCCAGCAGCCAAGATGGTGGCATGGCGCAGTATTTT	CASSQDGGMAQYF
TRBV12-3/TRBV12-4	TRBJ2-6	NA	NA	TGTGCCAGCAGTTTGACAGCGCACTCTGGGGCCAACGTCCTGACTTTC	CASSLTAHSGANVLTF
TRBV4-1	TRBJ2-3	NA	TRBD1	TGCGCCAGCAGCCAAGATTCCAAGACAGGGATTGCAGATACGCAGTATTTT	CASSQDSKTGIADTQYF
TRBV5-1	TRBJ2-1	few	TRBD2	TGCGCCAGCAGCGGAGGGGGACTAGCGGGATATAATGAGCAGTTCTTC	CASSGGGLAGYNEQFF
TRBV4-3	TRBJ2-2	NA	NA	TGCGCCAGCAGCCAATGGGACGGGGGAACGGTCGGGGAGCTGTTTTTT	CASSQWDGGTVGELFF
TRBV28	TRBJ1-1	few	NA	TGTGCCAGCAAAGTTGCAAACACTGAAGCTTTCTTT	CASKVANTEAFF
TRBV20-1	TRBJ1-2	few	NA	TGCAGTGCTAGGCGGGACGGAGAATATGGCTACACCTTC	CSARRDGEYGYTF
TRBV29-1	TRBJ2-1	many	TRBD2	TGCAGCTCGGGGGGCAGCGGGAGGTTGTACAATGAGCAGTTCTTC	CSSGGSGRLYNEQFF
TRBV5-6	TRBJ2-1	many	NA	TGTGCCAGCAGCTTAGGGTCCGGGCAGGCATACGAGCAGTTCTTC	CASSLGSGQAYEQFF
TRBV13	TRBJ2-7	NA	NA	TGTGCCAGCAGCCGACAGTCTATCTCCTACGAGCAGTACTTC	CASSRQSISYEQYF
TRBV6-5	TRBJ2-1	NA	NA	TGTGCCAGCAGTTACGGGAGGTTCGGTGAGCAGTTCTTC	CASSYGRFGEQFF
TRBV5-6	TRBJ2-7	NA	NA	TGTGCCAGCAGCTTGATCGGCGCGGCATTCTACGAGCAGTACTTC	CASSLIGAAFYEQYF
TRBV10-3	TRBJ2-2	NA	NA	TGTGCCATCAGTGTAATACAGGGTTCGGACACCGGGGAGCTGTTTTTT	CAISVIQGSDTGELFF
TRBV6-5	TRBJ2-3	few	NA	TGTGCCAGCAGTTACACGGCGGGTACCGTCACAGATACGCAGTATTTT	CASSYTAGTVTDTQYF
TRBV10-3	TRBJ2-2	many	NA	TGTGCCATCGGTTTACAAGGGTTTACCGGGGAGCTGTTTTTT	CAIGLQGFTGELFF
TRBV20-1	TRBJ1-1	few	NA	TGCAGTGCTAGAAAGGGACCGAAGACTGAAGCTTTCTTT	CSARKGPKTEAFF
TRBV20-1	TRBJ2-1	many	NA	TGCAGTGCACTCAAAACTAACAATGAGCAGTTCTTC	CSALKTNNEQFF
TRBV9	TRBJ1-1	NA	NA	TGTGCCAGCAGCGTAGAGCCGATAACTGAAGCTTTCTTT	CASSVEPITEAFF
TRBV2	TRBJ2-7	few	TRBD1	TGTGCCAGCAGGGGACAGGCAGAGTACTTC	CASRGQAEYF